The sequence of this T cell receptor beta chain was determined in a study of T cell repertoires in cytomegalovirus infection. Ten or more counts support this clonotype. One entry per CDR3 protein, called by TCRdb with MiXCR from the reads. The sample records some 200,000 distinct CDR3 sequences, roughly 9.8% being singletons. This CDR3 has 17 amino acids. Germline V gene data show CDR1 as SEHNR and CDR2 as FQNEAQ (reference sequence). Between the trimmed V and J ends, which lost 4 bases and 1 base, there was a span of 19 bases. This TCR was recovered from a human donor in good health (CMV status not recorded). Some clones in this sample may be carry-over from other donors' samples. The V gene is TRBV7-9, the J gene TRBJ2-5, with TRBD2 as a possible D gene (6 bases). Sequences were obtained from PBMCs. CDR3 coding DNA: TGTGCCAGCAGCTCCCCCGGGGAGGTTCGGAGCCAAGAGACCCAGTACTTC. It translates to CASSSPGEVRSQETQYF.